These T cell receptor beta chains were read from a single sample in a study of blood T cell repertoires in COVID-19. Measured with immunoSEQ multiplex PCR; TCRdb has only the in-frame clones, and not every one. The sample shows tens of thousands of clones, around 82% of them seen only once. Sequenced: peripheral blood. The receptors originated from a man aged 55 to 70 with acute or convalescent COVID-19. The CDR3 runs from the conserved cysteine through the conserved F or W.

V | CDR3
TRBV5-1 | CASSSDTGNEQFF
TRBV12-3/TRBV12-4 | CASSTAAEAFF
TRBV7-6 | CASSHFYGYTF
TRBV11-2 | CASSLGGLAGVTDTQYF
TRBV28 | CASTRTTGTSNYYVEAFF
TRBV30 | CAWSVPPRDRGTLKQFF
TRBV12-5 | CASGREGQPYGYTF
TRBV19 | CAARTSGQTLNNSPLHF
TRBV6-1 | CASSEQGLAGGSRFF
TRBV20-1 | CSASLRRGADTDTQYF
TRBV19 | CASRKRPGTGYEGYTF
TRBV6-1 | CASSEGQGTRYRSF
TRBV6-6 | CASTNPGEGQPQHF
TRBV6-1 | CASSEGLAGPYEQYF
TRBV30 | CAWSRNSGGADTQYF
TRBV18 | CASSLAVSGNTIYF
TRBV9 | CASSPQSADGELFF
TRBV5-1 | CASSSTGTGATEAFF
TRBV5-8 | CASSLTANYGYTF
TRBV19 | CASSIVPNTEAFF
TRBV5-5 | CASSLNWDTFYEQYF
TRBV29-1 | CSVRQGTATGELFF
TRBV14 | CASSPRDRMNYGYTF
TRBV4-1 | CASSQEPRVEAFF
TRBV19 | CASSIRDRSNYGYTF
TRBV28 | CASSTRNTIYF
TRBV7-9 | CASSPGGLGYTF
TRBV28 | CASGPGERKLFF
TRBV11-2 | CASSLQGGYQETQYF
TRBV2 | CASRDRGTDTQYF
TRBV7-3 | CASSSGTGRSYEQYF
TRBV30 | CAWSGGGSYNSPLHF
TRBV7-3 | CASSFKGDSSYEQYF
TRBV2 | CASGGTGGVRDGYTF
TRBV5-8 | CASSLTGPWGLHGYTF
TRBV6-5 | CAISPDSRPGKLFF
TRBV19 | CASSFRTTSGYNEQFF
TRBV7-2 | CASRPQGYTEAFF
TRBV5-4 | CASSIQGEFSYEQYF